Listed below are T cell receptor beta chains from one sample, sequenced in a study of early T cells in non-severe SARS-CoV-2 infection. From the 5' RACE reads, TCRdb called clonotypes with MiXCR, one entry per CDR3 protein. The sample carries approximately 69,000 distinct CDR3 sequences, roughly an eighth recorded once. The sequencing input was whole blood. The source is an adult who was a healthcare worker with PCR-confirmed SARS-CoV-2 infection or an uninfected control (not recorded which). Both conserved end residues are trimmed from each CDR3.

V gene,J gene,CDR3 protein
TRBV28,TRBJ1-1,ASSLVFGTGPNTEAF
TRBV3-1,TRBJ1-3,ASSPRDSGNTIY
TRBV7-8,TRBJ1-5,ASSSTLGGGQPQH
TRBV5-4,TRBJ1-1,ASIGSRSTEAF
TRBV20-1,TRBJ2-7,SASRTSGASYEQY
TRBV9,TRBJ1-2,ASSVGSPYGYT
TRBV7-9,TRBJ2-1,ASSLVGTANEQF
TRBV4-1,TRBJ2-3,ASSRQPGLAGGATDTQY
TRBV30,TRBJ1-1,AWSVGSTEAF
TRBV18,TRBJ1-1,ASWMNTEAF
TRBV3-1,TRBJ1-1,ASSQPAIRGAF
TRBV28,TRBJ2-7,ASSIRDRPYEQY
TRBV15,TRBJ2-5,ATSRGSQETQY
TRBV19,TRBJ2-5,ASSTRTDSYQETQY
TRBV5-6,TRBJ1-5,ASSLRDRGGPQH
TRBV12-3/TRBV12-4,TRBJ2-1,ASTPKTSGAHNEQF
TRBV19,TRBJ2-1,ASSREWTSGAGHEQF
TRBV20-1,TRBJ2-1,KTGLEGPNEQF
TRBV5-1,TRBJ2-7,ASSSGGTEAYEQY
TRBV13,TRBJ1-1,ASSGETNTEAF
TRBV5-1,TRBJ2-2,ASSRGSGTGELF
TRBV9,TRBJ2-7,ASNRGAPMEEQY
TRBV11-2,TRBJ2-3,ASSHLGLAGGLLTDTQY
TRBV18,TRBJ1-5,ASSPTGFDQPQH
TRBV7-6,TRBJ2-5,ASSQGVTQY
TRBV18,TRBJ2-7,ASSPQGEGNEQY
TRBV2,TRBJ2-1,ASSQAGGPGKKNYNEQF
TRBV6-1,TRBJ2-5,ASTRATVQETQY
TRBV11-2,TRBJ2-5,ASSIRRMETQY
TRBV10-2,TRBJ1-3,ASSVADGSSGNTIY
TRBV12-3/TRBV12-4,TRBJ1-2,ASSHAGDGYT
TRBV18,TRBJ2-7,ASSPTGTYEQY
TRBV18,TRBJ1-6,ASSPLPGTADSPLH
TRBV7-3,TRBJ2-5,ASSQGRKGETQY
TRBV12-3/TRBV12-4,TRBJ1-1,ASRYDSSNTEAF
TRBV12-3/TRBV12-4,TRBJ2-7,ASSLERSYEQY
TRBV21-1,TRBJ2-1,ASRDRSSGLAGVGSYNEQF
TRBV3-1,TRBJ2-1,ASSQVGEQF
TRBV19,TRBJ1-5,ASSTGLWEPQH
TRBV20-1,TRBJ1-1,SRVVPPQRAF
TRBV19,TRBJ1-5,ASRRGPNQPQH
TRBV29-1,TRBJ2-7,SVVGQDLSYEQY
TRBV6-1,TRBJ2-2,ASSDTSMAGELF
TRBV10-3,TRBJ2-5,AISSPSSGQETQY
TRBV29-1,TRBJ1-1,SVETGAGTEAF
TRBV16,TRBJ2-7,ASSQGTVSYEQY
TRBV11-2,TRBJ2-3,ASSLEGIVTGAMPDTQY
TRBV15,TRBJ2-7,ATSPGLAGMPYEQY
TRBV28,TRBJ2-4,ASSRTRADSAKNIQY
TRBV28,TRBJ1-1,ASTSNTEAF
TRBV20-1,TRBJ1-5,SARKSGLNQPQH
TRBV7-2,TRBJ2-7,ASSLNRDYEQY
TRBV6-5,TRBJ2-6,ASSYGGGSGANVLT
TRBV23-1,TRBJ2-1,ASSQVEGRSYNEQF
TRBV30,TRBJ2-7,AWSGAVTGGEQY
TRBV2,TRBJ2-1,ASNSGTYNEQF
TRBV29-1,TRBJ2-7,SARTGSTYEQY
TRBV11-2,TRBJ2-1,ASTFSGGNEQF
TRBV7-9,TRBJ1-1,ASSLIVRGTEAF
TRBV6-1,TRBJ2-1,ASSGGQGYNEQF